What follows is one TCR beta chain and its context. The antigen is not known. TCRdb keeps only in-frame clones here, not all; method: immunoSEQ multiplex PCR. The profile shows 70,000 to 95,000 clones, 88% of them singletons. This record belongs to a study of T cell responses to AZD1222 COVID-19 vaccine. General study results and limits: Close to half of all spike-specific TCRs reportedly target regions of the variants that are unmutated.

From germline, CDR1 is SGHRS and CDR2 YFSETQ. V lost 4 bases to trimming and J lost 1 base; unmatched junction nucleotides: 4. The CDR3 consists of 14 residues. Sequencing used peripheral blood, obtained 28 days after the second AZD1222 dose. This clonotype was sampled from an adult who received the AZD1222 COVID-19 vaccine. V and J are TRBV5-1 and TRBJ1-1; TRBD1 aligns across 7 bases. The CDR3 DNA reads TGCGCCAGCAGCCGACAGGGCGCGAACACTGAAGCTTTCTTT. As protein: CASSRQGANTEAFF.